Sequencing of this T cell receptor (beta chain) was carried out in a study of T cells in Graves' hyperthyroidism and ophthalmopathy. This CDR3 comprises 12 residues. Germline V lookup: CDR1 SEHNR, CDR2 FQNEAQ (reference sequence). What was amplified from RNA transcripts were TCR beta CDR3 regions. With the HTBI primer set, the TCR CDR3 went through a first round of RT-PCR. In TCRdb, the multiplex PCR reads were re-called with MiXCR into one record per CDR3 protein. The sample has 500,000 to 600,000 distinct CDR3 sequences, over 15% seen once. This sample holds PBMCs from roughly 10 ml fresh peripheral blood. In regard to this clonotype: A junction boundary mismatches the germline segment, possibly from a read error.

The rearrangement links TRBV7-9 to TRBJ2-7, with D maybe TRBD2 (5 bases). The specimen sequenced was blood. The clonotype originates from a woman between 18 and 30 years old with Graves' hyperthyroidism. CDR3 residues: CASSPEGYERYF. The CDR3 coding sequence is TGTGCCAGCAGCCCAGAGGGTTACGAGCGGTACTTC. The entire variable domain, with the rest obtained from reference TRBV7-9 and TRBJ2-7, is as follows: DTGVSQNPRHKITKRGQNVTFRCDPISEHNRLYWYRQTLGQGPEFLTYFQNEAQLEKSRLLSDRFSAERPKGSFSTLEIQRTEQGDSAMYLCASSPEGYERYFGPGTRLTVT.